These 13 T cell receptor beta chains share one sample of origin, sequenced in a study of T cells in Graves' hyperthyroidism and ophthalmopathy. Authors of the study amplified TCR beta CDR3 regions from RNA transcripts. First-round RT-PCR of the TCR CDR3 relied on the HTBI primer set. In TCRdb, the multiplex PCR reads were re-called with MiXCR into one record per CDR3 protein. Counted here are 600,000 or so distinct CDR3 sequences, around 42% occurring once; the ten biggest clones make up approximately 8.2%. The sequenced sample consisted of peripheral blood or thyroid tissue (not recorded which). These receptors came from a woman younger than 35 with Graves' hyperthyroidism.

This clonotype was observed a few times. The junction and the germline gene differ at one end; a read error may be behind it. This sequence joins TRBV5-8 and TRBJ2-2; D call uncertain. This CDR3 region has 13 residues. Germline V gives CDR1 SGHTS, CDR2 YDEGEE. This CDR3 reads CASSLVPYGELFF. CDR3 bases: TGCGCCAGCAGCTTGGTTCCGTACGGGGAGCTGTTTTTT.

This clonotype was counted a few times. The chain employs TRBV7-9 and TRBJ1-2; 8 bases are shared with TRBD1. With V trimmed by 3 bases and J by 8 bases, 14 bases remained unmatched. The CDR3 is made up of 16 amino acids. Germline assignment: CDR1 SEHNR and CDR2 FQNEAQ (reference sequence). DNA for the CDR3: TGTGCCAGCAGCTTGGATTCCGGGACAGGAAAACGCGGCTACACCTTC. It yields the protein CASSLDSGTGKRGYTF.

The rearrangement joins TRBV25-1 to TRBJ2-2; tentative D call: TRBD2 (6 bases). The V gene lost 3 bases and the J gene lost 3 bases, with 14 bases spanning the gap. Germline V gene data show CDR1 as MGHDK and CDR2 as SYGVNS. CDR3 length: 16 residues. CDR3 amino acids: CASSDPRRGDTGELFF. In nucleotides, the CDR3 is TGTGCCAGCAGTGACCCCAGGCGGGGCGACACCGGGGAGCTGTTTTTT.

The DNA for the CDR3 is TGTGCCAGCAGGTTCGACTTGGGCTACGAGCAGTACTTC. Its translation is CASRFDLGYEQYF. V and J are TRBV11-3 and TRBJ2-7; no definite D call. This CDR3 contains 13 residues. Trimming removed 6 bases at V and 3 bases at J, with 12 bases between. The germline V gene encodes CDR1 SGHNT and CDR2 YENEEA.

CDR3 sequence (DNA): TGTGCCAGCAGCTCGGGACTACTGCAAGAGACCCAGTACTTC. Its protein is CASSSGLLQETQYF. The rearrangement uses TRBV7-7 and TRBJ2-5; TRBD2 matches at 7 bases. Per the germline V gene, CDR1 is SSHAT and CDR2 is FNYEAQ (reference sequence). There are 14 residues in the CDR3. The V gene end was trimmed by 4 bases and the J gene end by 2 bases; junction bases not matched to a gene: 4.

CDR3 loop: CASSQDRLTGELFF. CDR3 DNA sequence: TGTGCCAGCAGCCAGGACAGACTCACCGGGGAGCTGTTTTTT. V is TRBV14 and J is TRBJ2-2, with TRBD1 as a possible D gene (6 bases). Trimming cost V 3 bases and J 4 bases, with 9 bases left between them. Germline V gene sequence: CDR1 SGHDN, CDR2 FVKESK. CDR3 length: 14 amino acids.

This clonotype came up a few times. Germline is not matched at one junction end, which may reflect a read error. CDR3 amino acids: CASSYSSGLGGYTF. For the CDR3, the DNA is TGTGCCAGCAGTTACTCGTCAGGGTTGGGTGGCTACACCTTC. This chain joins TRBV10-3 and TRBJ1-2; possible D gene TRBD1, 5 bases. The CDR3 spans 14 residues. Germline V gene data show CDR1 as ENHRY and CDR2 as SYGVKD.

The chain couples TRBV6-5 to TRBJ1-2; no reliable D call. There are 15 residues in the CDR3. Germline V gene sequence: CDR1 MNHEY, CDR2 SVGAGI. Deletions cut 2 bases from V and 1 base from J, with 11 bases between. CDR3 sequence: CASSYNAEVNYGYTF. The CDR3 bases are TGTGCCAGCAGTTACAACGCGGAAGTTAACTATGGCTACACCTTC.

The V call is TRBV6-5, the J call TRBJ1-4; 8 bases are a match to TRBD1. This CDR3 has 14 amino acids. The trim removed 4 bases at V and 8 bases at J, leaving 6 bases unmatched. From germline, CDR1 is MNHEY and CDR2 SVGAGI. CDR3 loop: CASSSLDREEKLFF. For the CDR3, the DNA is TGTGCCAGCAGTTCCCTGGACAGGGAGGAAAAACTGTTTTTT.

Comment on this clonotype: One end of the junction is discordant with germline, which a read error may explain. This chain uses TRBV5-1 with TRBJ1-4, with 7 positions matching TRBD1. The germline V gene encodes CDR1 SGHRS and CDR2 YFSETQ. CDR3 length: 11 residues. The CDR3 DNA is TGTGCCAGCAGCAGACAGGGAAAACTGTTTTTT. It is translated as CASSRQGKLFF. The full variable domain, completed using reference TRBV5-1 and TRBJ1-4, is KAGVTQTPRYLIKTRGQQVTLSCSPISGHRSVSWYQQTPGQGLQFLFEYFSETQRNKGNFPGRFSGRQFSNSRSEMNVSTLELGDSALYLCASSRQGKLFFGSGTQLSVL.

V is TRBV7-7 and J is TRBJ1-1; D call uncertain. Per germline, CDR1 SSHAT and CDR2 FNYEAQ (reference sequence). Between the trimmed V and J ends, which lost 5 bases and 2 bases, there was a span of 15 bases. CDR3 length: 15 residues. The DNA of the CDR3 is TGTGCCAGCAGCCGAGGAGTGGCACTCAACACTGAAGCTTTCTTT. Amino acids: CASSRGVALNTEAFF.

The CDR3 region has the DNA TGTGCCAGCAGCTTAATGGGACCCCCAGGTCCCTACGAGCAGTACTTC. The encoded protein is CASSLMGPPGPYEQYF. V and J are TRBV7-8 and TRBJ2-7; D possibly matches TRBD1 or TRBD2 (5 bases each). V was clipped by 2 bases and J by 2 bases, with 16 bases between them. CDR3 length: 16 amino acids. CDR1 is SGHVS, CDR2 FQNEAQ, per germline. The full variable domain, its missing parts supplied by reference TRBV7-8 and TRBJ2-7, is GAGVSQSPRYKVAKRGQDVALRCDPISGHVSLFWYQQALGQGPEFLTYFQNEAQLDKSGLPSDRFFAERPEGSVSTLKIQRTQQEDSAVYLCASSLMGPPGPYEQYFGPGTRLTVT.

The J gene is TRBJ1-1, the V gene TRBV6-6; D ambiguous. In germline, CDR1 is MNHNY, CDR2 SVGAGI (reference sequence). The ends were cut back, 6 bases at V and 7 bases at J, with 12 bases in the middle. The CDR3 is 12 residues long. The CDR3 DNA sequence: TGTGCCAGCAGCCATCCCAGACGTGAAGCTTTCTTT. It is translated as CASSHPRREAFF.